This record concerns one T cell receptor beta chain sequence. The record originates from a study of shared clonotypes between healthy human individuals. CD8 cells classed as naive were CD45RO-negative and positively selected for CCR7, excluding terminally differentiated effector memory CD45RA+ cells. Data came from immunoSEQ multiplex PCR; TCRdb stores just in-frame clones and leaves some out. Here the sample spans fewer than 800,000 clones, around 92% being singletons. The CDR3 consists of 19 residues. The ends lost 8 bases at V and 1 base at J; junction bases unmatched: 16. The germline CDR1 and CDR2 sequences are SGHVS and FQNEAQ.

The V gene is TRBV7-8, the J gene TRBJ2-6; TRBD1 matches at 8 bases. The material sequenced was naive CD8+ T cells sorted from blood. This TCR came from a man younger than 45 in good health. CDR3 sequence: CASGRVRTGLESGANVLTF. As DNA, the CDR3 is TGTGCCAGCGGCCGGGTACGGACAGGGCTAGAGTCTGGGGCCAACGTCCTGACTTTC.